The clone carrying this T cell receptor beta chain was detected ten times or more. What it binds is not known. This record belongs to a study of CD8 T cells in ankylosing spondylitis. Study-wide points: Past studies reported some motif variants in reactive arthritis synovial fluid and blood. The authors reported significant enrichment of disease-linked clones in matched ankylosing spondylitis synovial fluid.

Each CDR3 protein is one row after TCRdb ran MiXCR on the 5' RACE reads. The table has fewer than 200,000 distinct CDR3 sequences, roughly 18% seen once. The CDR3 is 16 residues long. CDR1 is SGHDT and CDR2 is YYEEEE in the germline V gene. The V gene lost 0 bases and the J gene lost 4 bases, with 11 bases spanning the gap. This clonotype originated in a male donor under 30 with ankylosing spondylitis or in good health (not recorded which). The gene calls are TRBV5-6 and TRBJ2-6; a weak D match, TRBD2 (6 bases). The sequencing sample was made of blood, either unsorted or a sorted T cell fraction (not recorded which). This chain's CDR3 is CASSLGRGMGANVLTF. For the CDR3, the DNA is TGTGCCAGCAGCTTGGGTCGGGGGATGGGGGCCAACGTCCTGACTTTC.